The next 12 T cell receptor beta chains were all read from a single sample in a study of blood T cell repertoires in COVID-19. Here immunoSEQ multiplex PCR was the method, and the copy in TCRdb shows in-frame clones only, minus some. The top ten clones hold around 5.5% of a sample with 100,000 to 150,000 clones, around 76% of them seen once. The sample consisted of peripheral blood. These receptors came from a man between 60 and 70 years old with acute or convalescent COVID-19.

CDR3 sequence reads: CASSPGRLAGTDTQYF. The CDR3 DNA sequence: TGCGCCAGCAGCCCAGGCCGACTAGCGGGCACAGATACGCAGTATTTT. The genes are TRBV5-1 and TRBJ2-3; 9 bases fit TRBD2. From germline, CDR1 is SGHRS and CDR2 YFSETQ. J lost 1 base, V lost 4 bases, and 7 bases had no gene match. The CDR3 is 16 residues long.

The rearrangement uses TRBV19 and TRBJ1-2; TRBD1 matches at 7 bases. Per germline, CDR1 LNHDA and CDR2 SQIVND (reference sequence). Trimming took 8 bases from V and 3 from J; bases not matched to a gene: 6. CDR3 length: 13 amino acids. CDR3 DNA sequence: TGTGCCAGTGTACGACAGGGAGACTATGGCTACACCTTC. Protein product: CASVRQGDYGYTF.

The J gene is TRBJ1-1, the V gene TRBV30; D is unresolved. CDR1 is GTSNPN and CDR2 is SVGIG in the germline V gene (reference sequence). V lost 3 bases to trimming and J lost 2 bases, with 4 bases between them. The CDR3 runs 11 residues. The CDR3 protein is CAWSVNTEAFF. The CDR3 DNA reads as TGTGCCTGGAGCGTAAACACTGAAGCTTTCTTT.

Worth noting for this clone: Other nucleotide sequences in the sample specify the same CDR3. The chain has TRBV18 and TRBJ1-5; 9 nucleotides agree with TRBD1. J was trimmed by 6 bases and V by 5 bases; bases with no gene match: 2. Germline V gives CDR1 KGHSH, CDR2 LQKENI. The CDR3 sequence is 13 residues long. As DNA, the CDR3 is TGTGCCAGCTCATCGGACAGGGGTCAGCCCCAGCATTTT. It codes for CASSSDRGQPQHF.

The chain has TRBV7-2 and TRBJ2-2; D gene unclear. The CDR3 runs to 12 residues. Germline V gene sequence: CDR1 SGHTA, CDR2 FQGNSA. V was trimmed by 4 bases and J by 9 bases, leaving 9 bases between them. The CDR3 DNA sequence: TGTGCCAGCAGCTCCCTGTCCCGGGAGCTGTTTTTT. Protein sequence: CASSSLSRELFF.

This CDR3 is CAVQGFNQPQHF. For the CDR3, the DNA is TGTGCCGTACAGGGGTTCAATCAGCCCCAGCATTTT. V and J are TRBV24-1 and TRBJ1-5; 7 bases are a match to TRBD1. Unmatched junction bases numbered 4, after V lost 12 bases and J lost 3 bases. CDR1 and CDR2 from the germline V gene are KGHDR and SFDVKD. The CDR3 totals 12 residues.

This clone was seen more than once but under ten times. CDR3 in DNA: TGTGCCAGCAGCTTCAACGGGGGGCCAGATACGCAGTATTTT. This encodes CASSFNGGPDTQYF. The gene calls are TRBV7-2 and TRBJ2-3, with D perhaps matching TRBD2 (7 bases). This CDR3 is built from 14 residues. The V gene lost 3 bases and the J gene lost 4 bases, with 11 bases spanning the gap. CDR1 and CDR2 from the germline V gene are SGHTA and FQGNSA.

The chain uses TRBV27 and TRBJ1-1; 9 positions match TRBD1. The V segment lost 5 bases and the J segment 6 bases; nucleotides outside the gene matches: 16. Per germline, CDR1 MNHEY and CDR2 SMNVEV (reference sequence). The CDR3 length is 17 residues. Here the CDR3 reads CASSLPGTGTRGAEAFF. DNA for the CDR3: TGTGCCAGCAGTCTCCCCGGGACAGGGACGAGAGGGGCTGAAGCTTTCTTT.

The CDR3 loop reads CASSLNRGDDGYTF. For the CDR3, the DNA is TGTGCCAGCTCACTAAACAGGGGGGACGATGGCTACACCTTC. The gene calls are TRBV18 and TRBJ1-2; TRBD1 matches 8 bases. Trimming took 4 bases from V and 6 from J; bases not matched to a gene: 7. Germline V gives CDR1 KGHSH, CDR2 LQKENI. CDR3 size: 14 residues. The variable domain in full, completed from reference TRBV18 and TRBJ1-2, reads NAGVMQNPRHLVRRRGQEARLRCSPMKGHSHVYWYRQLPEEGLKFMVYLQKENIIDESGMPKERFSAEFPKEGPSILRIQQVVRGDSAAYFCASSLNRGDDGYTFGSGTRLTVV.

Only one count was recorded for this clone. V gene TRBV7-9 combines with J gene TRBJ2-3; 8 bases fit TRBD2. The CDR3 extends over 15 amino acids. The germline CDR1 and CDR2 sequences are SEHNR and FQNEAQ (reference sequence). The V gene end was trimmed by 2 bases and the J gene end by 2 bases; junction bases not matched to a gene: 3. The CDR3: CASSLKRGITDTQYF. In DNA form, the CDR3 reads TGTGCCAGCAGCTTAAAGCGGGGGATCACAGATACGCAGTATTTT.

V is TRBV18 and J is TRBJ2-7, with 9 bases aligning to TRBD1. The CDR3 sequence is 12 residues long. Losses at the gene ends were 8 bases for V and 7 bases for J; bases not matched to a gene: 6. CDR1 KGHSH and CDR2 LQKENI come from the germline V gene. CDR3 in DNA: TGTGCCAGCGAACAGGGGGCGGGAGAGCAGTACTTC. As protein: CASEQGAGEQYF. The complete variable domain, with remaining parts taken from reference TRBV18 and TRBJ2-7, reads NAGVMQNPRHLVRRRGQEARLRCSPMKGHSHVYWYRQLPEEGLKFMVYLQKENIIDESGMPKERFSAEFPKEGPSILRIQQVVRGDSAAYFCASEQGAGEQYFGPGTRLTVT.

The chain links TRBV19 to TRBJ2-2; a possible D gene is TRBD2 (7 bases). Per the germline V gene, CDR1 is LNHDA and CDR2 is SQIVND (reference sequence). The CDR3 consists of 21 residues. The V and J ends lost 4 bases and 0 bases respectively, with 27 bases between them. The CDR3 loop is CASSKMRGGSGPAPNTGELFF. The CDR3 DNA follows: TGTGCCAGTAGTAAAATGAGGGGGGGTAGCGGACCTGCTCCGAACACCGGGGAGCTGTTTTTT.